The T cell receptor (beta chain) described here comes from a study of T cells in Graves' hyperthyroidism and ophthalmopathy. The CDR3 has 12 amino acids. Germline V gene data show CDR1 as SQVTM and CDR2 as ANQGSEA. V was clipped by 3 bases and J by 7 bases, with 12 bases between them. Graves' hyperthyroidism showing no ophthalmopathy progression within 18 months was considered stable. Amplified TCR beta CDR3 regions came from RNA transcripts. An initial round of RT-PCR targeting the TCR CDR3 relied on the HTBI primer set. TCRdb reprocessed the multiplex PCR reads with MiXCR, giving one entry per CDR3 protein. The sample holds around 700,000 distinct CDR3 sequences, 35% seen once.

This sequence originates from a middle-aged woman with Graves' hyperthyroidism. Source material: blood. The chain recombines TRBV29-1 with TRBJ1-1; D gene ambiguous. CDR3 protein: CSVDDGVGEAFF. The CDR3 DNA is TGCAGCGTTGACGACGGGGTTGGTGAAGCTTTCTTT.